The T cell receptor beta chain described here comes from a study of shared clonotypes between healthy human individuals. At the level of the study: Researchers assigned three CD4 naive, three CD4 memory, two CD8 naive and one CD8 memory plate to each donor.

Study conclusions and caveats: Between a handful of donors, naive CD4 clonotypes were shared at a level of approximately 5%. It was expected that sequencing depth would affect clonotype sharing among donors.

Data came from immunoSEQ multiplex PCR; TCRdb stores just in-frame clones and leaves some out. The sample consists of some 790,000 clones, over 60% of them appearing once. Germline V gene lookup returns CDR1 KGHSH and CDR2 LQKENI. J gave up 7 bases and V 4 bases, and 10 bases lay outside the gene matches. This CDR3 spans 15 amino acids. On this clone itself: Its antigen is still unknown.

The sample taken for sequencing was memory CD4+ T cells sorted from blood. Sample subset: CD45RA-negative fraction. This chain joins TRBV18 and TRBJ2-1; 7 nucleotides match TRBD2. This receptor was taken from a woman aged 25 to 39 in good health. The CDR3 loop reads CASSLVASGWNEQFF. In DNA, the CDR3 is TGTGCCAGCTCACTCGTCGCTAGCGGTTGGAATGAGCAGTTCTTC.